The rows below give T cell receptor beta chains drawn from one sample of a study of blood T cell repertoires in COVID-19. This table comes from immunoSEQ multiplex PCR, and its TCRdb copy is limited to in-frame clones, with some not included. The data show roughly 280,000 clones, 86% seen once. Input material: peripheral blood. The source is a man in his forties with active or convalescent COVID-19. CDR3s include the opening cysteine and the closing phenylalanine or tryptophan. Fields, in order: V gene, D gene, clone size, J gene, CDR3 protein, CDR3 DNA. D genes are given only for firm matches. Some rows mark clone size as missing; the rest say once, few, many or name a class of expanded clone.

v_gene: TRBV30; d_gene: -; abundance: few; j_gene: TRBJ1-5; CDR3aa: CAWGDRPYSNQPQHF; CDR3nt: TGTGCCTGGGGAGACAGGCCCTATAGCAATCAGCCCCAGCATTTT
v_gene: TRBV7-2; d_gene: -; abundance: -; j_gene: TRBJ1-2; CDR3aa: CASSFGREGGYTF; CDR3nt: TGTGCCAGCAGCTTCGGGAGAGAAGGTGGCTACACCTTC
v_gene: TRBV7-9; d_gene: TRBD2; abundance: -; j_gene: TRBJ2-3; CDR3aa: CASSPWGGRANGDTQYF; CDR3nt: TGTGCCAGCAGCCCCTGGGGCGGGAGGGCCAACGGAGATACGCAGTATTTT
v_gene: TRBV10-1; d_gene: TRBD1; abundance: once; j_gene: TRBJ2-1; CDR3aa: CASSEAEWTGGLINEQFF; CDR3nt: TGCGCCAGCAGTGAGGCAGAATGGACAGGGGGCCTCATCAATGAGCAGTTCTTC
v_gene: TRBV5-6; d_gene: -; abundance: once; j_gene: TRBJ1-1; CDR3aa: CASSELNPNTEAFF; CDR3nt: TGTGCCAGCAGCGAACTGAACCCGAACACTGAAGCTTTCTTT
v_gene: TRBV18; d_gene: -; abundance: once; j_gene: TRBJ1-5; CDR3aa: CASSPSVDIQPQHF; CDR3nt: TGTGCCAGCTCACCTTCGGTAGACATACAGCCCCAGCATTTT
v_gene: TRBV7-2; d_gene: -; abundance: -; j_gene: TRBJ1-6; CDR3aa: CASSQIGRGSPLHF; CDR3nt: TGTGCCAGCAGCCAGATCGGGCGGGGTTCACCCCTCCACTTT
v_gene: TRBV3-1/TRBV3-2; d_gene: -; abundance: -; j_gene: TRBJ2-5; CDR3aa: CASSQDDRREETQYF; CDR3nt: TGTGCCAGCAGCCAAGACGATCGCAGGGAAGAGACCCAGTACTTC
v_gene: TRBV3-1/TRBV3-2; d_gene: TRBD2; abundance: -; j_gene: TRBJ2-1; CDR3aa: CASSQDRAGARYNEQFF; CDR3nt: TGTGCCAGCAGCCAAGATCGGGCGGGAGCCCGCTACAATGAGCAGTTCTTC
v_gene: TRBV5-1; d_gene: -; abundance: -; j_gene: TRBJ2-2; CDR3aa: CASSLVQGYDTGELFF; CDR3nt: TGCGCCAGCAGCTTGGTCCAGGGGTATGACACCGGGGAGCTGTTTTTT
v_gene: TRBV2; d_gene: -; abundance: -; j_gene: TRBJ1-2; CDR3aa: CASGRGGRGGYTF; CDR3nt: TGTGCCAGCGGGAGGGGGGGACGCGGCGGCTACACCTTC
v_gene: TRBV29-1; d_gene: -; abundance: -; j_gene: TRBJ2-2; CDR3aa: CSVPRTEHTGELFF; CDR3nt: TGCAGCGTGCCCCGGACAGAACACACCGGGGAGCTGTTTTTT
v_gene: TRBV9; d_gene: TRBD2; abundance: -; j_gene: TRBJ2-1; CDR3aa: CASSVSLHPGGNEQFF; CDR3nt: TGTGCCAGCAGCGTATCACTGCACCCCGGGGGGAATGAGCAGTTCTTC